Reported below is one T cell receptor (beta chain). Its target is unknown. 13 Jbeta primers and 60 Vbeta primers were used for the PCR. In the study's own analysis: The authors later counted 65 million to 90 million unique TCR beta chains, 8.5 million to 13 million of them shared. Clones were sequenced by immunoSEQ multiplex PCR, and TCRdb holds only the in-frame ones, with some missing. V, J and clone size were drawn from that table, and D and trimming were deduced from the DNA. This sample's table reports some 67,000 clones. This entry belongs to a study of cytomegalovirus exposure and HLA in healthy donors. Study at large: The Caucasian-associated ancestry cluster contained about 80% of the approximately 400 genotyped donors.

There are 12 residues in the CDR3. The V and J ends lost 5 bases and 7 bases respectively, with 12 bases between them. Germline CDR1 SGHNT, CDR2 YYREEE (reference sequence). Study results and caveats: A later analysis found common viral pathogens apparently linked to several of the most significant clusters. Earlier analysis yielded a pattern in which most TCR beta V segments were productive about 87% or about 30% of the time.

The TCR was taken from a woman between 25 and 40 years old in good health and CMV-seronegative. The specimen sequenced was PBMCs. V gene TRBV5-4 combines with J gene TRBJ1-1; possible D gene TRBD1, 6 bases. Written as DNA, the CDR3 is TGTGCCAGCAGATCGACAGGCTATGAAGCTTTCTTT. Translated: CASRSTGYEAFF.